This TCR beta chain derives from a study of blood T cell repertoires in COVID-19. Study-level background: There were acute and convalescent COVID-19 samples, and they came from the United States, Italy and Spain. T cells, B-cell-depleted T cells, or PBMCs supplied cDNA or gDNA.

Germline V gene data show CDR1 as MDHEN and CDR2 as SYDVKM. CDR3 length: 15 residues. J gave up 4 bases and V 5 bases, and 10 bases lay outside the gene matches. As processed by the authors: Quantification of nucleated cells was approximated via reference gene primer amplification. Profiled with immunoSEQ multiplex PCR; TCRdb holds only in-frame clones, not every one. V, J and clone size derive from that table, while D and trimming were established from the DNA sequence. The sample has a few hundred thousand clones; 70% to 85% are singletons. The rearrangement links TRBV28 to TRBJ1-2, with TRBD1 matching over 7 bases. The sequence was obtained from a man at least 80 years old with acute or convalescent COVID-19. Material: peripheral blood. The CDR3 DNA reads TGTGCCAGCAGTCCCCCAGGGGGTCGAGTCTATGGCTACACCTTC. Its translation: CASSPPGGRVYGYTF.